The sequence of this T cell receptor beta chain was determined in a study of blood T cell repertoires in COVID-19. Authors' processing steps: Cell counts per sample came from amplifying reference gene primers. Some clones are missing from TCRdb's copy, which holds only in-frame ones; the method was immunoSEQ multiplex PCR. V and J calls plus clone size are reproduced from that table; the DNA served to infer D and trimming. The sample comprises over 75,000 clones, approximately 89% of which are singletons, and 2.3% rests with the top ten. Material for sequencing was peripheral blood. The receptor was derived from a human donor with active COVID-19. The donor label of this sample is uncertain.

The CDR3: CASSGTTGTRNSPLHF. DNA of the CDR3: TGTGCCAGCAGTGGAACCACCGGGACACGGAATTCACCCCTCCACTTT. The rearrangement uses TRBV6-1 and TRBJ1-6, with a weak D call TRBD1 (6 bases). V gave up 4 bases and J gave up 7 bases, with 17 bases separating them. The germline CDR1 and CDR2 sequences are MNHNS and SASEGT. This CDR3 is 16 amino acids long.